This T cell receptor (beta chain) was observed in a study of cytomegalovirus exposure and HLA in healthy donors listed by TCRdb under 2017. About the study as a whole: An earlier analysis of approximately 640 of the donors reported approximately 300 Gb of sequence data and 100 million to 130 million unique TCR beta sequences from some 180 million T cells. About 280 gigabases of sequencing data and 70 million to 85 million unique TCR sequences were included in an early release covering about 600 HLA-typed donors. The genetic ancestry cluster associated with self-reported Caucasian donors included about 81% of the approximately 430 genotyped donors. The study aimed to test whether cataloging public T cell receptors could reveal signatures of past pathogen exposure. The study profiled the T cell repertoires of 500 to 800 subjects by immunosequencing and related them to cytomegalovirus serostatus. Besides the first cohort of 666 subjects, a separate validation cohort made up of 90 to 150 different subjects was used. High-throughput TCR immunosequencing, statistical association of individual TCRs with disease status, and machine learning were combined to predict cytomegalovirus infection status. In a later analysis, previously published TCR beta repertoires from about 640 donors were re-analyzed and high-resolution HLA genotyping was added so that TCR occurrence patterns could be studied. The later analysis used no new phenotypic data to find candidate immune exposures, relying instead on TCR beta sequences and their occurrence across donors. An earlier analysis of approximately 640 of the donors applied high-throughput TCR beta sequencing to assess whether each TCR beta V gene segment acted as functional or pseudogenic. Alongside the repertoire data, information on donor age, sex, ethnicity and CMV serostatus was compiled. A later genetic analysis took genome-wide SNP genotypes for about three fifths of the 666 donors and used that subset as a discovery cohort. Every repertoire in the discovery cohort had been generated on one and the same sequencing platform. HLA typing included class I and class II loci at four-digit resolution. The number of typed donors differed by locus: roughly 629-640 for A, B, C, DRB1 and DQB1; 500 to 550 for DQA1; some 610 for DPA1; and roughly 450 for DPB1. About five DR-DQ haplotypes were handled as single units for association and clustering because linkage in the cohort was strong. Among a few hundred genotyped donors of the cohort, an average of approximately 240,000 unique TCR beta nucleotide sequences were sequenced per donor, roughly 20% of them non-productive.

The cohort was made up of hundreds of healthy bone marrow donors. At the time of sampling, every cohort member was nominally healthy, though immune exposures that went unrecorded were likely present. The donor was CMV seropositive and belonged to the group of 250 to 300 seropositive cohort members. A peripheral blood sample was provided by each donor, and peripheral blood mononuclear cells were used for TCR beta sequencing. The Qiagen DNeasy Blood Extraction Kit was used to extract genomic DNA from the blood cell samples. Points on this clone: There is no known antigen for this receptor. Base qualities are not provided; no much larger clone lies one nucleotide away.

The CDR3 runs 15 amino acids, cysteine and phenylalanine included. Solely the CDR3 DNA is kept, with 45 bases framed from the first base. V is shortened by 7 bases, J by 5 bases, and the region joining them spans 18 bases. From a lookup of the germline V gene, CDR1 and CDR2 are SNHLY and FYNNEI. The investigation overall reported the following: Correlated functional status among segregating V segments might be attributable to linkage disequilibrium, but an unknown experimental factor could not be ruled out. A later genetic analysis reported fewer N-insertions in productive TCRs among donors in an Asian-associated ancestry cluster than the roughly 620-donor mean. The classifier was reported to diagnose cytomegalovirus status with high specificity and sensitivity in both the original cohort and the validation cohort. At a false discovery rate of 0.05, a later analysis linked under 20,000 TCR beta sequences to specific HLA alleles. V-gene and J-gene trimming of TCR beta chains was associated with a missense DCLRE1C variant in a later genetic analysis, and the association was replicated in an independent cohort. HLA typing was unavailable for some donors at each locus, so association tests used only the typed subset. Immune exposure information for the cohort was limited to CMV serostatus. Most CMV-associated TCR beta chains appeared to be HLA-restricted in a later analysis, and the HLA associations seemed to be driven largely by CMV exposure. Approximately 18 rarely observed V segments, including chromosome 9 orphons, were excluded from the earlier analysis of several hundred of the donors because counts were too low. Assigning TCR associations to individual alleles was difficult when HLA alleles, especially DR and DQ, strongly co-occurred. An earlier analysis of approximately 570 of the donors showed that most TCR beta V segments appeared in productive rearrangements either about 87% or about 30% of the time, which broadly matched IMGT annotations. A further reported finding was that TCR beta sequences accurately predicted the HLA-A and HLA-B alleles for most subjects in the first cohort. The authors suggested that the approach could potentially be generalized to other disease states and immunological phenotypes. Compared with equally common non-associated chains, HLA-associated TCR beta chains in a later analysis were more clonally expanded and had lower generation probabilities. The sequencing pipeline was judged likely to have produced a cluster of highly shared sequence variants as a technical artifact. The 87-base-pair reads could not distinguish some IMGT-functional V segments, including TRBV6-2 and TRBV6-3, so those segments were excluded. Most TCR sequences were seen in very few donors, while some public TCRs were found in many individuals. Presence/absence analyses assumed roughly uniform sequencing depth across donors, an assumption that may not hold. This cohort had only TCR beta chains sequenced, and the lack of alpha or paired-chain data limited which features could be detected. A few of the identified cytomegalovirus-associated TCR beta chains were confirmed in vitro to be specific for cytomegalovirus antigens. According to a later analysis, TCR association rates differed among HLA loci, with DRB1 alleles showing the most associated TCRs and HLA-C alleles showing the fewest. In the study, 150 to 200 TCR beta chains were listed as associated with cytomegalovirus. Several of the top co-occurrence clusters appeared to be linked to parvovirus B19, influenza, CMV and Epstein-Barr virus, according to a later analysis.

Library generation was performed with the immunoSEQ multiplex PCR assay. For the multiplex PCR, a mixture combining 60 forward primers for TCR Vbeta segments and 13 reverse primers for TCR Jbeta segments was used. A multiplex PCR assay on genomic DNA amplified the CDR3 region of rearranged TCR beta genes. Amplified TCR beta libraries were sequenced as 87-base-pair reads on the Illumina HiSeq System. The source study handled its data this way. A later analysis counted about 76 million unique TCR beta chains across the approximately 700 repertoires, and 10 million to 12 million of these chains were shared by at least two donors. A nearest-neighbor algorithm error-corrected the raw reads and collapsed the reads into unique sequences, merging closely related sequences to remove PCR and sequencing errors. CDR3 sequences were aligned to IMGT reference sequences to assign V, D and J gene segments. Each retained sequence needed at least a six-nucleotide match to both a V gene segment and a J gene segment. Rearrangements were classified as productive when the CDR3 lacked stop codons and remained in frame with V and J, and all other rearrangements were classified as non-productive. CDR3 was defined by IMGT convention, running from the second conserved V-encoded cysteine to the conserved J-encoded phenylalanine. In an earlier analysis of some 550 of the donors, sequences lacking an unambiguous match to a single V gene segment were excluded. In an earlier analysis of several hundred of the donors, V segments were called functional above 56.7% productive rearrangements and were called segregating when the between-donor standard deviation exceeded 5%. To diagnose cytomegalovirus status from the catalog of TCR beta chain sequences, a statistical classification framework was built. A later analysis assigned V and J genes by comparing TCR nucleotide sequences with IMGT/GENE-DB human TR gene sequences. In a later analysis, CDR3 sequences and most-parsimonious VDJ recombination scenarios were assigned using the TCRdist pipeline. A later analysis defined each TCR beta chain by its CDR3 amino acid sequence plus V-gene family, and excluded reads lacking a unique V-gene family. As a way to deal with suspected cross-contamination and a sequencing artifact, a later analysis dropped 640 or so nucleotide sequences that were highly shared and had low generation probability. In a later analysis, a clonal expansion index for each public chain was calculated from normalized within-repertoire ranks of inferred template counts. Generation probabilities in a later analysis came from a VDJ recombination model fitted to out-of-frame rearrangements, and those results were checked against IGoR. A later analysis scored TCR-TCR, TCR-HLA and TCR-CMV co-occurrence with hypergeometric tests, applying a repertoire-size bias correction to TCR pairs. False discovery rates were estimated in a later analysis by permuting HLA or CMV assignments 20 times. In a later analysis, co-occurring TCRs were grouped using DBSCAN, and TCRdist sequence similarity was added for clustering within HLA-allele-positive subsets. Co-occurrence clustering excluded repertoires with fewer than 30,000 or more than 120,000 public chains, plus five with anomalous nucleotide sharing. Drawn from immuneACCESS, this table holds only the in-frame rearrangements with V and J called that TCRdb kept. Clones are partly lost; checked studies trace under half to an unresolved V gene and leave the rest unexplained. V, J and clone size are those of that table, while D and trimming were read from the DNA. For this sample the table gives over 130,000 clones, of which about 60% were detected only once. The ten largest clones capture around 7.1% of the sample.

The receptor chain draws on TRBV2 and TRBJ1-5; the D region possibly corresponds to TRBD1 (6 bases align). The TCR sequence derives from a woman aged 60-75 years in good health and CMV-seropositive. The sample was PBMCs. The sequence in DNA is TGTGCCAGCACCCTTACTCGAACAGGGTATCAGCCCCAGCATTTT. Its product reads: CASTLTRTGYQPQHF.